This paragraph reports one T cell receptor (beta chain). These data belong to a study of PD-L1 blockade in urothelial cancer. Across the study: It was at 3 weeks (second dose) and 6 weeks after treatment start that blood was analyzed.

As for time point: pretreatment peripheral blood. This CDR3 comprises 14 residues. V gave up 6 bases and J gave up 7 bases; unmatched junction bases: 9. CDR1 is SGHRS and CDR2 is YFSETQ in the germline V gene. This table comes from immunoSEQ multiplex PCR, and its TCRdb copy is limited to in-frame clones, with some not included. The sample includes over 30,000 clones, approximately 80% of them seen just once. V gene TRBV5-1 combines with J gene TRBJ2-3; the match to TRBD1 covers 9 bases. The sequence came from a man aged 55 to 70 with urothelial cancer. The input for sequencing was PBMCs, taken around atezolizumab (anti-PD-L1) treatment. The CDR3 nucleotides read TGCGCCAGCATCCCGGGACAGGGTATGAATACGCAGTATTTT. This gives the protein CASIPGQGMNTQYF.